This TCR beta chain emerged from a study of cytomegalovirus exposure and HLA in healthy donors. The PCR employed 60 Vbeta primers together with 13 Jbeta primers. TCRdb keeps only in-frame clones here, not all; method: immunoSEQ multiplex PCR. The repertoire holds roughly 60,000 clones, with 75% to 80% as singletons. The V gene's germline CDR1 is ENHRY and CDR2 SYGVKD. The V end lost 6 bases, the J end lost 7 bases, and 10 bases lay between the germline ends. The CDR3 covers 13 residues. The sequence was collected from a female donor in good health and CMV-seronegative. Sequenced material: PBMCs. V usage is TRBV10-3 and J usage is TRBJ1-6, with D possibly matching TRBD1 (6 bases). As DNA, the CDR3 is TGTGCCATCAGCGGACAGTCGAATTCACCCCTCCACTTT. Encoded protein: CAISGQSNSPLHF.